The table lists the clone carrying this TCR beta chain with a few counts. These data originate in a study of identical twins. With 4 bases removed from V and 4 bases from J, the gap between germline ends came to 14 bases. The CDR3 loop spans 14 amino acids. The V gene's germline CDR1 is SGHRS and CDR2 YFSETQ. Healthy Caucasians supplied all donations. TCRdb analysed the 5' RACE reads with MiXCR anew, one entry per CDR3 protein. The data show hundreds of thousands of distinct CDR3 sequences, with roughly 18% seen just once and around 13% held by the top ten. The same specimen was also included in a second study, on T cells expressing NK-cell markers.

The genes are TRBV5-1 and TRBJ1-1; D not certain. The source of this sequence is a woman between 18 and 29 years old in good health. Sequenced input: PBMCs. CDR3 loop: CASSVRIGVTEAFF. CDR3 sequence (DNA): TGCGCCAGCAGCGTGAGGATCGGGGTCACTGAAGCTTTCTTT.